By frequency in the sample, the clone carrying this T cell receptor (beta chain) is medium-sized. The data were taken from a study of blood T cell repertoires in COVID-19. Study-wide context: Specimens from acute and convalescent COVID-19 originated in the United States, Italy and Spain. T cells, B-cell-depleted T cells, or PBMCs supplied cDNA or gDNA.

Original processing methods: It was from reference gene primer amplification that nucleated cell counts were estimated. Generated by immunoSEQ multiplex PCR, the TCRdb table keeps only in-frame clones and is missing some. The V and J calls and clone size come from that table; D and trimming were worked out from the DNA. The sample lists approximately 56,000 clones; approximately 85% were seen once. The CDR3 totals 15 residues. Germline CDR1 reads MNHEY; CDR2 reads SVGAGI. Trimming took 0 bases from V and 3 from J, leaving 12 bases between them. The V call is TRBV6-5, the J call TRBJ2-7; a weak D match, TRBD2 (6 bases). The TCR comes from a woman older than 75 with COVID-19, enrolled during active disease. Sequencing was carried out using peripheral blood. This CDR3 reads CASSYSAGLHYEQYF. In DNA form, the CDR3 reads TGTGCCAGCAGTTACTCGGCGGGGCTACACTACGAGCAGTACTTC.